This T cell receptor beta chain was captured in a study of cytomegalovirus exposure and HLA in healthy donors. About the study: A preliminary data release comprised 80 million or so unique TCRs obtained from HLA-typed donors. Of around 400 genotyped donors, roughly 81% grouped in the Caucasian-associated ancestry cluster.

CDR3 length: 15 amino acids. CDR1 and CDR2 (germline): SGHRS, YFSETQ. Germline trimming cut 4 bases from V and 5 bases from J; bases unmatched to any gene: 11. Use of 60 Vbeta and 13 Jbeta primers characterized the PCR. TCRdb keeps only in-frame clones here, not all; method: immunoSEQ multiplex PCR. Of some 190,000 clones in the sample, over 70% are singletons; the top ten hold 1.5% to 2%. The sequencing sample was made of PBMCs. The chain links TRBV5-1 to TRBJ2-5; TRBD1 matches 7 bases. The sequence derives from a man between 35 and 55 years old in good health and CMV-seropositive. Here the CDR3 DNA reads TGCGCCAGCAGCACGGGGACAGCCCCCGGGGAGACCCAGTACTTC. Translation: CASSTGTAPGETQYF. The full variable domain, with the rest looked up from reference TRBV5-1 and TRBJ2-5, is KAGVTQTPRYLIKTRGQQVTLSCSPISGHRSVSWYQQTPGQGLQFLFEYFSETQRNKGNFPGRFSGRQFSNSRSEMNVSTLELGDSALYLCASSTGTAPGETQYFGPGTRLLVL.